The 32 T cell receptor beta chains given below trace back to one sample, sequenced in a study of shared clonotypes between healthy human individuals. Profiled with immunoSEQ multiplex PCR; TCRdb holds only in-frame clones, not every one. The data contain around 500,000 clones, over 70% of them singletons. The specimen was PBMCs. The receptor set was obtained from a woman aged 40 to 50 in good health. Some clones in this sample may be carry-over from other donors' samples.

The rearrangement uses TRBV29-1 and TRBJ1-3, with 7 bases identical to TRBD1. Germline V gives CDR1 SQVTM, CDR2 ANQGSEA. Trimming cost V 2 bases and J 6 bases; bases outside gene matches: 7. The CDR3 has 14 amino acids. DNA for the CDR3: TGCAGCGTTGAACAACCGGGACAGCAAAACACCATATATTTT. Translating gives CSVEQPGQQNTIYF.

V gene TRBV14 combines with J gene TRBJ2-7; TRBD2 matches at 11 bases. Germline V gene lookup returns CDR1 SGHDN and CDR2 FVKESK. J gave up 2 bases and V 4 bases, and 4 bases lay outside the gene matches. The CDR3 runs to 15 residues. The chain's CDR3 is CASSRTSGPAYEQYF. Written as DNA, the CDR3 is TGTGCCAGCAGCCGGACTAGCGGGCCCGCCTACGAGCAGTACTTC.

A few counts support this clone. The CDR3 nucleotides read TGCGCCAGCAGCTTAGGTGGGGCGAACACCGGGGAGCTGTTTTTT. It encodes CASSLGGANTGELFF. This chain joins TRBV5-1 and TRBJ2-2, with no clear D. This CDR3 is 15 amino acids long. Germline CDR1 is SGHRS and CDR2 is YFSETQ. Between the trimmed V and J ends, which lost 2 bases and 0 bases, there was a span of 8 bases.

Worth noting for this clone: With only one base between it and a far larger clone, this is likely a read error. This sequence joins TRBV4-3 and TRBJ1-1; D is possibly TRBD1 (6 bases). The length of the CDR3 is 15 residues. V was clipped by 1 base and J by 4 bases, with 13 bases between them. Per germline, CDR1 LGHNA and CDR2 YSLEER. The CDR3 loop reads CASSQVDSHPTEAFF. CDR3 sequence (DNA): TGCGCCAGCAGCCAAGTGGACAGTCACCCCACTGAAGCTTTCTTT.

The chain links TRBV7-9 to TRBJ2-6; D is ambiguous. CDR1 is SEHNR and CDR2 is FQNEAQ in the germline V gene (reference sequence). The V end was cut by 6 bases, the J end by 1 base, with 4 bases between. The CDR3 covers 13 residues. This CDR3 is CASSASGANVLTF. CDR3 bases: TGTGCCAGCAGTGCGTCTGGGGCCAACGTCCTGACTTTC.

The CDR3 loop is CASSLRVANEKLFF. The CDR3 coding sequence is TGTGCCAGCAGCTTACGGGTGGCTAATGAAAAACTGTTTTTT. The genes are TRBV11-2 and TRBJ1-4; D unresolved. The germline CDR1 and CDR2 sequences are SGHAT and FQNNGV. The germline V and J ends were trimmed by 2 bases and 3 bases, with 7 bases remaining between them. This CDR3 has 14 residues.

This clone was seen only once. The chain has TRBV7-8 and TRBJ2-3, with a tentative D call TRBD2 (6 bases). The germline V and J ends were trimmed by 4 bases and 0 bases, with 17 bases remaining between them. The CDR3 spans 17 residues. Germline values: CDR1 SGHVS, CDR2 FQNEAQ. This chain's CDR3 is CASSWTPGLSSTDTQYF. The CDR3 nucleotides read TGTGCCAGCAGCTGGACCCCGGGACTCTCAAGCACAGATACGCAGTATTTT.

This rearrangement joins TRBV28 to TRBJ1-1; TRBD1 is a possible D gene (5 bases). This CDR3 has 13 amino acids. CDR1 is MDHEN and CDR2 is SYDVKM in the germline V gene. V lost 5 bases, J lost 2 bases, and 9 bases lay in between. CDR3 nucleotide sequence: TGTGCCAGCAGTCGGGACCTCAACACTGAAGCTTTCTTT. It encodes CASSRDLNTEAFF.

The CDR3, as DNA: TGTGCCATCAGTACCGGGACATCCCAGAACACCGGGGAGCTGTTTTTT. This sequence encodes CAISTGTSQNTGELFF. The chain couples TRBV10-3 to TRBJ2-2; tentative D call: TRBD1 (6 bases). V lost 5 bases and J lost 1, with 14 bases in between. CDR1 is ENHRY and CDR2 is SYGVKD in the germline V gene. CDR3 length equals 16 residues.

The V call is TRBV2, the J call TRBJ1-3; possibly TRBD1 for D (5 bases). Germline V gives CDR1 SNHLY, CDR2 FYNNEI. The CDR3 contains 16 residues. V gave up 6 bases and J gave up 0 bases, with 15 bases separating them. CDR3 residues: CASRPSREPSGNTIYF. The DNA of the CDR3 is TGTGCCAGCAGGCCAAGCAGGGAACCCTCTGGAAACACCATATATTTT.

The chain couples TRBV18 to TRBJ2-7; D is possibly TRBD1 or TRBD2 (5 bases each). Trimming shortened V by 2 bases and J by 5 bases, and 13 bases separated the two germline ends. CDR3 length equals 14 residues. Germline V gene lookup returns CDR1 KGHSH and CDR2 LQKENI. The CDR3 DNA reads TGTGCCAGCTCACCATCCGGGGACCGAAACGAGCAGTACTTC. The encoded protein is CASSPSGDRNEQYF.

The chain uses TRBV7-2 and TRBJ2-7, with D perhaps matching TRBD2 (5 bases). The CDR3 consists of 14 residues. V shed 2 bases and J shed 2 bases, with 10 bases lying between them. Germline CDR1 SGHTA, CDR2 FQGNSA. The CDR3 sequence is CASSLLLGAYEQYF. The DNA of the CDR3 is TGTGCCAGCAGCTTACTTCTCGGGGCCTACGAGCAGTACTTC.

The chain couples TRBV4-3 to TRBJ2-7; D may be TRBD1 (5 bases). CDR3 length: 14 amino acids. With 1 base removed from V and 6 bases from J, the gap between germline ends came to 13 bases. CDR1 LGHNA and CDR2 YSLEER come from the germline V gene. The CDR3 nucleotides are TGCGCCAGCAGCCAAGTTTCAGGGCGTAGCGAGCAGTACTTC. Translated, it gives CASSQVSGRSEQYF.

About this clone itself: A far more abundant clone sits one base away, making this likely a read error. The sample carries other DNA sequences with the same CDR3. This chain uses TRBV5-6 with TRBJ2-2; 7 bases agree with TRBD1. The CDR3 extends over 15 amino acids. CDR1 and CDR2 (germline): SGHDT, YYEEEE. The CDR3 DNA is TGCGCCAGCAGCTCTCCCGACAGGGCGGACGGGGAGCTGTTTTTT. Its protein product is CASSSPDRADGELFF. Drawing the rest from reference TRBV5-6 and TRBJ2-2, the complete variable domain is DAGVTQSPTHLIKTRGQQVTLRCSPKSGHDTVSWYQQALGQGPQFIFQYYEEEERQRGNFPDRFSGHQFPNYSSELNVNALLLGDSALYLCASSSPDRADGELFFGEGSRLTVL.

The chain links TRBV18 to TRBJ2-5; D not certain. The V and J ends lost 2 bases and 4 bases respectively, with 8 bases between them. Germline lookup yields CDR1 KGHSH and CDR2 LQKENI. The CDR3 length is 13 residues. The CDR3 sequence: CASSPEVGETQYF. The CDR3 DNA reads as TGTGCCAGCTCACCAGAGGTTGGAGAGACCCAGTACTTC.

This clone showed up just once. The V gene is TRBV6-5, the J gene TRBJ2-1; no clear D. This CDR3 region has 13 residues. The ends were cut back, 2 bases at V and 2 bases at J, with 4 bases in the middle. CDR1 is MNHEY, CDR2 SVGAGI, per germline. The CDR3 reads CASSYGPYNEQFF. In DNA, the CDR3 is TGTGCCAGCAGTTACGGGCCCTACAATGAGCAGTTCTTC.

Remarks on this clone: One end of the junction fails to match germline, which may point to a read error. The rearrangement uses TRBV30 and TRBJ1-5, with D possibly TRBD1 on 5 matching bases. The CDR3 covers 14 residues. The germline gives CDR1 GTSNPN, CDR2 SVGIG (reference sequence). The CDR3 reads CAWAGDLSHQPQHF. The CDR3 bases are TGTGCCTGGGCGGGGGATCTTAGCCATCAGCCCCAGCATTTT.

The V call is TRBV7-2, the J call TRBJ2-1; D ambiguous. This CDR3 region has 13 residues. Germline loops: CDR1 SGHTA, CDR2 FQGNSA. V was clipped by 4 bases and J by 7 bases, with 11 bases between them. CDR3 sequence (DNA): TGTGCCAGCAGCTGGGTAGAATCGAATGAGCAGTTCTTC. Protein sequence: CASSWVESNEQFF.

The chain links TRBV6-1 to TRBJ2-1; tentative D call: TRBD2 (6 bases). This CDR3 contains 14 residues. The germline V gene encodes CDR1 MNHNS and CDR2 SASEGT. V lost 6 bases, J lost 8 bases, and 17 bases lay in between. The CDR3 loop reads CASRAGPTIDEQFF. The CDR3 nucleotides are TGTGCCAGCAGGGCGGGACCTACCATCGATGAGCAGTTCTTC.

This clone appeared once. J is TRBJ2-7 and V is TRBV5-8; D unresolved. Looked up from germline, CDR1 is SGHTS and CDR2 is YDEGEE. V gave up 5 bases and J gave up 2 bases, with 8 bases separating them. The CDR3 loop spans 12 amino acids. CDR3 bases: TGTGCCAGCAGATTACCCACCTACGAGCAGTACTTC. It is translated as CASRLPTYEQYF.

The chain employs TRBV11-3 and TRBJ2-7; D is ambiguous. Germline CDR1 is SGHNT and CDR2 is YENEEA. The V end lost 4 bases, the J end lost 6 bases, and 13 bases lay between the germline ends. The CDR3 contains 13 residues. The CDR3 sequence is CASSYARLGEQYF. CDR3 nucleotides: TGTGCCAGCAGCTATGCCCGGTTGGGCGAGCAGTACTTC.

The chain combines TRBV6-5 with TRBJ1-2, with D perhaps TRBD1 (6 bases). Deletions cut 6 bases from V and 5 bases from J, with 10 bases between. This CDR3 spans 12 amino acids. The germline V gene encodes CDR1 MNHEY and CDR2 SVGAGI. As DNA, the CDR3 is TGTGCCAGCAGGGACAGCTCATATGGCTACACCTTC. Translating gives CASRDSSYGYTF.

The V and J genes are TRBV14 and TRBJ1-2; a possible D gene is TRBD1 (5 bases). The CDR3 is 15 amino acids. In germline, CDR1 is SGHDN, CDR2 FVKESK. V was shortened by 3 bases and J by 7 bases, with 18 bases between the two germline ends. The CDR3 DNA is TGTGCCAGCAGCCATAGGGACCGCCGAGTGGGTGGCTACACCTTC. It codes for CASSHRDRRVGGYTF.

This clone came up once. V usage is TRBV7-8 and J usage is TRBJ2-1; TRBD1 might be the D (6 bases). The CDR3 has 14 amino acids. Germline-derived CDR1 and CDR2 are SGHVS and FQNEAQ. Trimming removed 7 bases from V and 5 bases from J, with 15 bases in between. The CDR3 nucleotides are TGTGCCAGCACCCAAGGGACAAAAAACAATGAGCAGTTCTTC. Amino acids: CASTQGTKNNEQFF.

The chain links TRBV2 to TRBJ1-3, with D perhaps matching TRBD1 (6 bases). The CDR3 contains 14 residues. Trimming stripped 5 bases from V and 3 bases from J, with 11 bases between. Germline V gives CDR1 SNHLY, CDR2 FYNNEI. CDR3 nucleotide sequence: TGTGCCAGCAGTCTCCAGGGGAATGGAAACACCATATATTTT. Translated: CASSLQGNGNTIYF.

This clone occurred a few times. The CDR3 DNA reads TGTGCCAGTAGCCCTCTTCCGGACAGCCCCTACGAGCAGTACTTC. It specifies CASSPLPDSPYEQYF. The chain joins TRBV19 to TRBJ2-7; a weak D match, TRBD1 (6 bases). The CDR3 sequence is 15 residues long. CDR1 is LNHDA and CDR2 is SQIVND in the germline V gene (reference sequence). Trimming took 6 bases from V and 2 from J, leaving 17 bases between them. Drawing the rest from reference TRBV19 and TRBJ2-7, the complete variable domain is DGGITQSPKYLFRKEGQNVTLSCEQNLNHDAMYWYRQDPGQGLRLIYYSQIVNDFQKGDIAEGYSVSREKKESFPLTVTSAQKNPTAFYLCASSPLPDSPYEQYFGPGTRLTVT.

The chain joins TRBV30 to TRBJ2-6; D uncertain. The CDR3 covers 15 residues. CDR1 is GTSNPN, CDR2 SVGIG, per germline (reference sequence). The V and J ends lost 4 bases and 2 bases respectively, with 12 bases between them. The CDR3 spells CAWTQEFTGANVLTF. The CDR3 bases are TGTGCCTGGACTCAGGAGTTCACTGGGGCCAACGTCCTGACTTTC.

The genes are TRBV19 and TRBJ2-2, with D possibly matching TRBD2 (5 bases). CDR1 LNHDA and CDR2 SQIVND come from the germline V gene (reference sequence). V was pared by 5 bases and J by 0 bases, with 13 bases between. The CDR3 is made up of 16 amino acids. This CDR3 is CASSPRGYSNTGELFF. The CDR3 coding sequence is TGTGCCAGTAGTCCTAGAGGGTACTCGAACACCGGGGAGCTGTTTTTT.

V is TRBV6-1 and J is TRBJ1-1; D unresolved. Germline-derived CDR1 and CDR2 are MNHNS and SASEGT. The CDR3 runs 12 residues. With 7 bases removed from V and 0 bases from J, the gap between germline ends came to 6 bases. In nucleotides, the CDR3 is TGTGCCAGCAAGAGGATGAACACTGAAGCTTTCTTT. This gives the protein CASKRMNTEAFF.

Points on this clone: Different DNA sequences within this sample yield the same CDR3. CDR3 loop: CASSLPGTGGYEQYF. Here the CDR3 DNA reads TGTGCCAGCAGTTTACCCGGGACAGGGGGCTACGAGCAGTACTTC. The rearrangement links TRBV28 to TRBJ2-7; 11 bases fit TRBD1. V was clipped by 2 bases and J by 3 bases; unmatched bases: 3. CDR3 length: 15 amino acids. In germline, CDR1 is MDHEN, CDR2 SYDVKM.

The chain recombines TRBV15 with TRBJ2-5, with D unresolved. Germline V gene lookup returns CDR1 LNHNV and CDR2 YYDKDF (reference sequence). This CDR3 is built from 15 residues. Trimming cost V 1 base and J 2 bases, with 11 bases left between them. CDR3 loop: CATSRGSATQETQYF. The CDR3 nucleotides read TGTGCCACCAGCAGAGGGTCGGCTACACAAGAGACCCAGTACTTC.

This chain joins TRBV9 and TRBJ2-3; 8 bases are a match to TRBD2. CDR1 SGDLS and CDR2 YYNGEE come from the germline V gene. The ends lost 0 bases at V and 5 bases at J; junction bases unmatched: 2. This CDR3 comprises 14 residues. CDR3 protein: CASSVDLAGDTQYF. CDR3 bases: TGTGCCAGCAGCGTAGATCTAGCGGGAGATACGCAGTATTTT.